The 4 T cell receptor beta chains below come from one sample, sequenced in a study of cytotoxic CD8 clonotypes in ibrutinib-treated CLL. Clones were read by immunoSEQ multiplex PCR, and TCRdb kept only the in-frame ones, dropping some. There are some 200,000 clones in the sample; roughly 73% occur only once, and around 10% lies in the top ten. Here the sequenced sample was PBMCs, taken after 12 months of ibrutinib treatment. Source of these receptors: a human donor with chronic lymphocytic leukemia.

The gene calls are TRBV9 and TRBJ2-2; tentative D call: TRBD2 (6 bases). Germline V gene sequence: CDR1 SGDLS, CDR2 YYNGEE. The length of the CDR3 is 16 residues. V was clipped by 2 bases and J by 2 bases, with 13 bases between them. DNA of the CDR3: TGTGCCAGCAGCGTGGGGCTAGCGTTCAACACCGGGGAGCTGTTTTTT. Translating gives CASSVGLAFNTGELFF. Using reference TRBV9 and TRBJ2-2 for the parts outside the CDR3, the full variable domain is DSGVTQTPKHLITATGQRVTLRCSPRSGDLSVYWYQQSLDQGLQFLIQYYNGEERAKGNILERFSAQQFPDLHSELNLSSLELGDSALYFCASSVGLAFNTGELFFGEGSRLTVL.

This clone was detected only a few times. This chain connects TRBV10-3 to TRBJ2-5; 11 bases agree with TRBD2. The CDR3 length is 16 residues. V gave up 3 bases and J gave up 5 bases; unmatched junction bases: 8. The germline CDR1 and CDR2 sequences are ENHRY and SYGVKD. CDR3 in DNA: TGTGCCATCAGTGAAAGGCTAGCGGGGGGTCAGGAGACCCAGTACTTC. This gives the protein CAISERLAGGQETQYF.

This sequence joins TRBV29-1 and TRBJ2-1; 13 bases align to TRBD2. This CDR3 has 16 amino acids. Germline V gives CDR1 SQVTM, CDR2 ANQGSEA. The V gene end was trimmed by 6 bases and the J gene end by 4 bases; junction bases not matched to a gene: 9. The CDR3 here is CSVQGLAGLLYNEQFF. CDR3 DNA: TGCAGCGTCCAGGGACTAGCGGGGCTGCTGTACAATGAGCAGTTCTTC.

The gene calls are TRBV6-5 and TRBJ1-5, with 8 bases fitting TRBD1. Germline V gene sequence: CDR1 MNHEY, CDR2 SVGAGI. V was pared by 5 bases and J by 11 bases, with 14 bases of the junction left unmatched. The CDR3 totals 15 residues. CDR3 sequence: CASSTGQGGVLAQHF. The CDR3 DNA is TGTGCCAGCAGTACTGGACAGGGTGGCGTCTTGGCCCAGCATTTT.